This TCR beta chain was documented in a study of blood T cells in healthy people across ages. This clonotype was found a few times. The CDR3 spans 14 residues. Between the trimmed V and J ends, which lost 1 base and 6 bases, there was a span of 13 bases. The germline gives CDR1 MDHEN, CDR2 SYDVKM. A second PCR, run for about 6 to 11 cycles, used a sample-barcoded 5' primer plus a J-beta primer mix. Each CDR3 protein gets one entry after TCRdb re-called the 5' RACE reads with MiXCR. The top ten hold roughly 3.5% of the sample, which has around 820,000 distinct CDR3 sequences, around a quarter seen once. These data were also reused for a study on T cells of mothers and their children.

Sequencing was carried out using blood. The TCR sequence derives from a boy between 10 and 17 years old in good health. The genes are TRBV28 and TRBJ2-7; possibly TRBD1 for D (6 bases). The DNA for the CDR3 is TGTGCCAGCAGTTTATTACCCCAGGGGTCCGAGCAGTACTTC. Residues: CASSLLPQGSEQYF.